A single sample is the source of the 8 T cell receptor beta chains below, sequenced in a study of T cell clones after liver transplantation. This table comes from immunoSEQ multiplex PCR, and its TCRdb copy is limited to in-frame clones, with some not included. The data show about 68,000 clones, 80% to 95% seen once. The starting material was CD4+ T cells from blood, obtained roughly 25 months after liver transplant. The receptors originated from a human patient who received a liver transplant. Some T cells may have originated in the graft donor.

The chain employs TRBV10-3 and TRBJ2-7, with D unresolved. The CDR3 sequence is 11 residues long. Looked up from germline, CDR1 is ENHRY and CDR2 is SYGVKD. With 4 bases removed from V and 5 bases from J, the gap between germline ends came to 6 bases. The CDR3 sequence is CAISGGDEQYF. DNA of the CDR3: TGTGCCATCAGTGGTGGGGACGAGCAGTACTTC.

This rearrangement joins TRBV9 to TRBJ2-3; 7 nucleotides match TRBD2. J gave up 3 bases and V 0 bases, and 13 bases lay outside the gene matches. This CDR3 has 18 residues. The germline V gene has CDR1 SGDLS and CDR2 YYNGEE. CDR3 sequence reads: CASSVGFWAGESTDTQYF. For the CDR3, the DNA is TGTGCCAGCAGCGTAGGGTTTTGGGCGGGAGAAAGTACAGATACGCAGTATTTT.

This chain links TRBV7-9 with TRBJ2-7, with D possibly being TRBD1 (6 bases). Between the trimmed V and J ends, which lost 4 bases and 2 bases, there was a span of 15 bases. This CDR3 has 15 residues. Germline V CDR1 and CDR2: SEHNR, FQNEAQ (reference sequence). The CDR3: CASSSTSGVAYEQYF. DNA for the CDR3: TGTGCCAGCAGCTCTACCTCAGGGGTGGCCTACGAGCAGTACTTC.

The rearrangement uses TRBV14 and TRBJ2-7; the match to TRBD2 covers 8 bases. Germline lookup yields CDR1 SGHDN and CDR2 FVKESK. Trimming removed 2 bases from V and 4 bases from J; junction bases left unmatched: 7. The CDR3 runs to 15 residues. CDR3 nucleotides: TGTGCCAGCAGCCAAACTTGGGGACTAGATTACGAGCAGTACTTC. It encodes CASSQTWGLDYEQYF.

The chain uses TRBV5-1 and TRBJ2-7; 7 bases fit TRBD2. The V gene end was trimmed by 6 bases and the J gene end by 3 bases; junction bases not matched to a gene: 6. The length of the CDR3 is 13 residues. Germline V CDR1 and CDR2: SGHRS, YFSETQ. The CDR3 region is CASTEGRGYEQYF. The CDR3 bases are TGCGCCAGCACGGAGGGGAGGGGCTACGAGCAGTACTTC.

V is TRBV7-8 and J is TRBJ2-2, with TRBD1 matching over 9 bases. This CDR3 is 20 amino acids long. The V and J ends lost 5 bases and 2 bases, in that order; junction bases with no gene match: 18. The germline CDR1 and CDR2 sequences are SGHVS and FQNEAQ. CDR3 region: CASSPTGGTGMIQNTGELFF. Written as DNA, the CDR3 is TGTGCCAGCAGCCCTACTGGGGGGACAGGGATGATACAAAACACCGGGGAGCTGTTTTTT. Using reference TRBV7-8 and TRBJ2-2 for the parts outside the CDR3, the full variable domain is GAGVSQSPRYKVAKRGQDVALRCDPISGHVSLFWYQQALGQGPEFLTYFQNEAQLDKSGLPSDRFFAERPEGSVSTLKIQRTQQEDSAVYLCASSPTGGTGMIQNTGELFFGEGSRLTVL.

This clone was observed once. The gene calls are TRBV5-1 and TRBJ2-7; D remains ambiguous. The CDR3 loop spans 13 amino acids. Between the trimmed V and J ends, which lost 7 bases and 0 bases, there was a span of 11 bases. Germline lookup yields CDR1 SGHRS and CDR2 YFSETQ. CDR3 sequence reads: CASAGRISYEQYF. CDR3 DNA sequence: TGCGCCAGCGCTGGACGGATCTCCTACGAGCAGTACTTC.

The V and J genes are TRBV10-2 and TRBJ2-3; D gene unclear. The germline V gene has CDR1 WSHSY and CDR2 SAAADI. With 6 bases removed from V and 0 bases from J, the gap between germline ends came to 16 bases. CDR3 length equals 16 residues. In DNA, the CDR3 is TGCGCCAGCAGGATCTCAAGACTGAGTAGCACAGATACGCAGTATTTT. It translates to CASRISRLSSTDTQYF.